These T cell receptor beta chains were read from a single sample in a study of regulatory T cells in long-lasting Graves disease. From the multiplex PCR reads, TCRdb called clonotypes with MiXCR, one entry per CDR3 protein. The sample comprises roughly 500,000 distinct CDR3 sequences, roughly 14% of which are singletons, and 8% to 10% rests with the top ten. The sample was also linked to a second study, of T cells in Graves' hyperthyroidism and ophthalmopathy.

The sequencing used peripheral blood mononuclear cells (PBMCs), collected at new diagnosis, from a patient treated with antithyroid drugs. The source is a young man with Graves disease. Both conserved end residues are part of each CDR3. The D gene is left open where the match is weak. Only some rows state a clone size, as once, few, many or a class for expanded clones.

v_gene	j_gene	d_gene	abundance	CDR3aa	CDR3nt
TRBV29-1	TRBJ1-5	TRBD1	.	CSAVEDRDNQPQHF	TGCAGCGCTGTTGAGGACAGGGACAATCAGCCCCAGCATTTT
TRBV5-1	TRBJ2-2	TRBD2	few	CASSTSGPDTGELFF	TGCGCCAGCAGTACTAGCGGGCCCGACACCGGGGAGCTGTTTTTT
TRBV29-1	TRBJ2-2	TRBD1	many	CSVAGTGNVVTGELFF	TGCAGCGTCGCCGGGACAGGGAATGTAGTCACCGGGGAGCTGTTTTTT
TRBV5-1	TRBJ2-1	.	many	CASSYGGTEQFF	TGCGCCAGCAGCTATGGTGGGACAGAGCAGTTCTTC
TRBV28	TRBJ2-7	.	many	CASSGFQGTYEQYF	TGTGCCAGTTCGGGCTTTCAGGGCACCTACGAGCAGTACTTC
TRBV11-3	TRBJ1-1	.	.	CASSPSGPDTGAFF	TGTGCCAGCAGCCCATCGGGCCCCGATACTGGAGCTTTCTTT
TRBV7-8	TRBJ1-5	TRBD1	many	CASSLRTGHSNQPQHF	TGTGCCAGCAGCCTACGGACAGGGCATAGCAATCAGCCCCAGCATTTT
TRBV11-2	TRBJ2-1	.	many	CASSQGQLSYNEQFF	TGTGCCAGCAGTCAGGGGCAACTCTCCTACAATGAGCAGTTCTTC
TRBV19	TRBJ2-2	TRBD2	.	CASSWGVGLAGSTGELFF	TGTGCCAGTAGTTGGGGGGTCGGACTAGCGGGATCCACCGGGGAGCTGTTTTTT
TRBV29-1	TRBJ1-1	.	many	CSVVAGEAFF	TGCAGCGTTGTGGCAGGTGAAGCTTTCTTT
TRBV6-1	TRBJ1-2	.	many	CASSEAGVGYTF	TGTGCCAGCAGTGAAGCCGGGGTTGGCTACACCTTC
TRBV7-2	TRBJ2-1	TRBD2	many	CASSPVTSGGNEQFF	TGTGCCAGCAGCCCGGTTACGTCGGGAGGGAATGAGCAGTTCTTC
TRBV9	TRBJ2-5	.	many	CASSVETKETQYF	TGTGCCAGCAGCGTAGAAACGAAGGAGACCCAGTACTTC
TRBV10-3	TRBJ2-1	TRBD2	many	CAIREGLAGPYNEQFF	TGTGCCATCAGGGAGGGACTAGCGGGACCCTACAATGAGCAGTTCTTC
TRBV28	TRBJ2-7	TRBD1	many	CASSADTGGYEQYF	TGTGCCAGCAGTGCTGATACAGGGGGCTACGAGCAGTACTTC
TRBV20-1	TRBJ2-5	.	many	CSAREWGAPQETQYF	TGCAGTGCTAGAGAGTGGGGGGCCCCACAAGAGACCCAGTACTTC
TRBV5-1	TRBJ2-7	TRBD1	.	CASSLTGGNYEQYF	TGCGCCAGCAGCTTGACAGGGGGAAACTACGAGCAGTACTTC
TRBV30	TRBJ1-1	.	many	CAQDRGGTEAFF	TGTGCCCAAGACCGGGGGGGCACTGAAGCTTTCTTT
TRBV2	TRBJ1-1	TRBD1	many	CASIRQGNTEAFF	TGTGCCAGCATTAGACAGGGGAACACTGAAGCTTTCTTT
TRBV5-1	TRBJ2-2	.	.	CASRLQAGELFF	TGCGCCAGCAGACTACAGGCCGGGGAGCTGTTTTTT
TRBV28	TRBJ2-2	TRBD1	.	CASRGTGRTGELFF	TGTGCCAGCAGGGGGACAGGGCGCACCGGGGAGCTGTTTTTT
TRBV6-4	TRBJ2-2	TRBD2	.	CASAASGSAGELFF	TGTGCCAGCGCGGCTAGCGGGAGCGCCGGGGAGCTGTTTTTT
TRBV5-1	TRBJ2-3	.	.	CASSLSDSTDTRYF	TGCGCCAGCAGCTTGTCTGACAGCACAGATACGCGGTATTTT
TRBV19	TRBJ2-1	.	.	CASRREGGNEQFF	TGTGCCAGTAGAAGGGAGGGGGGCAATGAGCAGTTCTTC
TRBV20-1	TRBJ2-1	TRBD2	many	CSAINTGLADYNEQFF	TGCAGTGCCATAAACACCGGACTAGCGGATTACAATGAGCAGTTCTTC
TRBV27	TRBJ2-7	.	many	CASSARGLAYEQYF	TGTGCCAGCAGTGCCAGGGGCCTTGCCTACGAGCAGTACTTC
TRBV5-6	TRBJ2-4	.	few	CASSLMGNLAKNIQYF	TGTGCCAGCAGCTTGATGGGCAATCTAGCCAAAAACATTCAGTACTTC
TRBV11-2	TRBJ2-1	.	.	CASSLLTLSASSYNEQFF	TGTGCCAGCAGCTTATTGACCCTTAGCGCGAGCTCCTACAATGAGCAGTTCTTC
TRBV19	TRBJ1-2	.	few	CASSPPSGPIIIHTF	TGTGCCAGTAGCCCGCCCTCCGGGCCAATCATCATCCACACCTTC
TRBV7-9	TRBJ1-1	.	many	CASKKEVNTEAFF	TGTGCCAGCAAGAAGGAGGTGAACACTGAAGCTTTCTTT
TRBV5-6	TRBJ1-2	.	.	CASSLDPGANYGYTF	TGTGCCAGCAGCTTGGATCCGGGAGCTAACTATGGCTACACCTTC
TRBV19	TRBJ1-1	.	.	CASRALGTEAFF	TGTGCCAGTCGAGCCTTGGGGACTGAAGCTTTCTTT
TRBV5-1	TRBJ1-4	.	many	CASSPLRRDVNEKLFF	TGCGCCAGCAGCCCCCTGAGGAGGGACGTGAATGAAAAACTGTTTTTT
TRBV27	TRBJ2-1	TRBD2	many	CASSPTLSGSGSIYNEQFF	TGTGCCAGCAGTCCTACGTTATCGGGTAGCGGGAGTATCTACAATGAGCAGTTCTTC
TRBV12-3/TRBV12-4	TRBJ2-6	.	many	CASTSKGNDSGANVLTF	TGTGCCAGCACCTCAAAAGGGAATGACTCTGGGGCCAACGTCCTGACTTTC
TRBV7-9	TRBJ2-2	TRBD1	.	CASSLGGAGGATGELFF	TGTGCCAGCAGCTTAGGTGGCGCAGGGGGCGCGACCGGGGAGCTGTTTTTT
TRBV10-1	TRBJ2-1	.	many	CASSESLLGTAYNEQFF	TGCGCCAGCAGTGAGTCACTCTTAGGGACGGCCTACAATGAGCAGTTCTTC
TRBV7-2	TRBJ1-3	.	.	CASSLDSPAGSGNTIYF	TGTGCCAGCAGCTTAGATAGTCCCGCGGGCTCTGGAAACACCATATATTTT
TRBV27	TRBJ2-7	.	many	CASSSYSTVTYEQYF	TGTGCCAGCAGTTCTTACTCGACAGTTACCTACGAGCAGTACTTC
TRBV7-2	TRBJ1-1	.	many	CASSLVGYTKAFF	TGTGCCAGCAGCTTAGTGGGATACACTAAAGCTTTCTTT
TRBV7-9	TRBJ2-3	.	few	CASSLTRGSDTQYF	TGTGCCAGCAGCTTAACCAGGGGAAGCGATACGCAGTATTTT
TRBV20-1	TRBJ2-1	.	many	CSARVTGDFSYNEQFF	TGCAGTGCTAGAGTCACCGGGGACTTTTCCTACAATGAGCAGTTCTTC
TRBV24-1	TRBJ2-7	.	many	CATNIGREFYEQYF	TGTGCCACCAATATAGGCAGGGAGTTCTACGAGCAGTACTTC
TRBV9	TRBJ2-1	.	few	CASGSRGEARNEQFF	TGTGCCAGCGGGTCCAGGGGGGAGGCGAGGAATGAGCAGTTCTTC
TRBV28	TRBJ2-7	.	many	CASRTTGRNYEQYF	TGTGCCAGCAGAACCACGGGGCGCAACTACGAGCAGTACTTC
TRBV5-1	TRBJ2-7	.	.	CASSRGTPLSYEQYF	TGCGCCAGCAGCCGCGGGACACCTTTGTCCTACGAGCAGTACTTC
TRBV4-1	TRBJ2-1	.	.	CASSQGLWGTYNEQFF	TGCGCCAGCAGCCAAGGTTTGTGGGGAACCTACAATGAGCAGTTCTTC
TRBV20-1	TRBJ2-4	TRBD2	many	CSASSGEGAKNIQYF	TGCAGTGCTAGTTCGGGGGAGGGGGCCAAAAACATTCAGTACTTC
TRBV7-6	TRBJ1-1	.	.	CASSLPDRYTEAFF	TGTGCCAGCAGCTTACCCGACAGATACACTGAAGCTTTCTTT